The 24 T cell receptor beta chains listed next were all sequenced from one sample in a study of human T cells and chemical hapten exposure (dated by TCRdb to about 2021). The receptor library was made with 5' RACE. Sequencing was carried out with an Illumina MiSeq. The public reads were reprocessed in TCRdb via fastp at Q25 and MiXCR, keeping in-frame beta chains. Rows are combined by CDR3 protein, so each entry shows the most common genes and DNA. The sample table contains approximately 110,000 distinct CDR3 sequences; only one count was recorded for around 20% of them. Clones ranked in the top ten supply around 2.8% of the sample. Total RNA was isolated from unfractionated whole blood collected in Tempus Blood RNA tubes. The receptors originated from a human donor in good health.

This chain connects TRBV9 to TRBJ1-6; D is perhaps TRBD1 (5 bases). The CDR3 spans 15 residues. The V end was cut by 4 bases, the J end by 10 bases, with 18 bases between. Per the germline V gene, CDR1 is SGDLS and CDR2 is YYNGEE. The CDR3 reads CASSSRSGVRSPLHF. For the CDR3, the DNA is TGTGCCAGCAGCTCCAGGTCGGGGGTGAGATCACCCCTCCACTTT.

This clonotype occurred a few times. The chain combines TRBV20-1 with TRBJ2-5, with D uncertain. V was shortened by 1 base and J by 0 bases, with 9 bases between the two germline ends. The CDR3 is 14 residues long. In germline, CDR1 is DFQATT, CDR2 SNEGSKA (reference sequence). This CDR3 is CSARVALYQETQYF. CDR3 nucleotide sequence: TGCAGTGCTAGAGTGGCTTTGTACCAAGAGACCCAGTACTTC.

This clonotype was counted between two and nine times. The chain recombines TRBV28 with TRBJ1-5; D may be TRBD1 (5 bases). The CDR3 runs 18 residues. Trimming cost V 7 bases and J 7 bases, with 29 bases left between them. The V gene's germline CDR1 is MDHEN and CDR2 SYDVKM. The DNA for the CDR3 is TGTGCCAGCATCTCAGGGCAGGTTCGGCGGGTTAGGGCCCAGCCCCAGCATTTT. Translated, it gives CASISGQVRRVRAQPQHF.

The gene calls are TRBV27 and TRBJ2-5; D is tentatively TRBD1 or TRBD2 (5 bases each). V was trimmed by 4 bases and J by 4 bases, leaving 10 bases between them. The CDR3 is 13 amino acids. Germline V lookup: CDR1 MNHEY, CDR2 SMNVEV (reference sequence). The CDR3 loop reads CASSWDAGETQYF. In DNA form, the CDR3 reads TGTGCCAGCAGTTGGGACGCCGGAGAGACCCAGTACTTC.

In its sample, this clonotype was seen a few times. This sequence joins TRBV27 and TRBJ2-3; 9 nucleotides agree with TRBD2. V shed 3 bases, J shed 1 base, and the junction held 2 bases outside the gene matches. The CDR3 covers 15 residues. Germline V gene lookup returns CDR1 MNHEY and CDR2 SMNVEV (reference sequence). CDR3: CASSFWTSGTDTQYF. Written as DNA, the CDR3 is TGTGCCAGCAGTTTCTGGACTAGCGGCACAGATACGCAGTATTTT.

Only a few counts were recorded for this clonotype. This chain uses TRBV7-9 with TRBJ2-2; 8 nucleotides agree with TRBD2. This CDR3 spans 15 amino acids. V lost 6 bases to trimming and J lost 4 bases; unmatched junction nucleotides: 7. Germline V gene sequence: CDR1 SEHNR, CDR2 FQNEAQ (reference sequence). CDR3 bases: TGTGCCAGCAGACCGGGTACTAGCGGCACCGGGGAGCTGTTTTTT. Translated: CASRPGTSGTGELFF.

The chain uses TRBV20-1 and TRBJ2-3, with unresolved D. In germline, CDR1 is DFQATT, CDR2 SNEGSKA (reference sequence). The CDR3 spans 11 residues. Between the trimmed V and J ends, which lost 2 bases and 8 bases, there was a span of 8 bases. DNA of the CDR3: TGCAGTGCTAGAACGAAGGGTACGCAGTATTTT. This gives the protein CSARTKGTQYF.

The CDR3 loop is CASSFGGMNTEAFF. The CDR3 DNA reads as TGTGCCAGCAGTTTCGGCGGAATGAACACTGAAGCTTTCTTT. This chain joins TRBV27 and TRBJ1-1; D gene ambiguous. The CDR3 loop spans 14 amino acids. The germline V and J ends were trimmed by 3 bases and 0 bases, with 8 bases remaining between them. Germline V gives CDR1 MNHEY, CDR2 SMNVEV (reference sequence).

This chain uses TRBV11-2 with TRBJ2-7; D is ambiguous. The germline V gene encodes CDR1 SGHAT and CDR2 FQNNGV. The CDR3 runs to 14 residues. V lost 8 bases and J 3 bases, leaving 17 bases between the germline ends. The chain's CDR3 is CASQTSGRLYEQYF. In DNA, the CDR3 is TGTGCCAGCCAAACCTCTGGCCGGCTCTACGAGCAGTACTTC. The whole variable domain, filled in from reference TRBV11-2 and TRBJ2-7, reads EAGVAQSPRYKIIEKRQSVAFWCNPISGHATLYWYQQILGQGPKLLIQFQNNGVVDDSQLPKDRFSAERLKGVDSTLKIQPAKLEDSAVYLCASQTSGRLYEQYFGPGTRLTVT.

This clonotype was detected only a few times. This chain links TRBV29-1 with TRBJ2-7, with 14 positions matching TRBD2. This CDR3 spans 18 amino acids. CDR1 and CDR2 from the germline V gene are SQVTM and ANQGSEA. Trimming at V came to 4 bases and at J to 7 bases, leaving 18 bases not matched to a gene. DNA of the CDR3: TGCAGCGTTGTAAAGGGACTAGCGGGAGTTGGGTCTTCGGGAGAGCAGTACTTC. The encoded protein is CSVVKGLAGVGSSGEQYF.

The V gene is TRBV30, the J gene TRBJ1-5, with D possibly matching TRBD1 (5 bases). The CDR3 is 12 residues long. Germline CDR1 GTSNPN, CDR2 SVGIG (reference sequence). Trimming took off 0 bases at V and 6 bases at J, with 6 bases between the two ends. This chain's CDR3 is CAWSVGGQPQHF. CDR3 coding DNA: TGTGCCTGGAGTGTGGGGGGTCAGCCCCAGCATTTT. Supplemented by reference TRBV30 and TRBJ1-5, the full variable domain reads SQTIHQWPATLVQPVGSPLSLECTVEGTSNPNLYWYRQAAGRGLQLLFYSVGIGQISSEVPQNLSASRPQDRQFILSSKKLLLSDSGFYLCAWSVGGQPQHFGDGTRLSIL.

V usage is TRBV12-3 or TRBV12-4 and J usage is TRBJ2-7; 11 bases are shared with TRBD2. This CDR3 is 15 amino acids long. With V trimmed by 5 bases and J by 3 bases, 6 bases remained unmatched. The CDR3 here is CASSPSGRILYEQYF. The CDR3 DNA reads as TGTGCCAGCAGTCCTAGCGGGAGGATTCTCTACGAGCAGTACTTC.

The rearrangement links TRBV5-1 to TRBJ1-2, with TRBD1 matching over 7 bases. Germline CDR1 SGHRS, CDR2 YFSETQ. The CDR3 extends over 14 amino acids. V shed 4 bases, J shed 5 bases, and the junction held 8 bases outside the gene matches. CDR3 loop: CASSLQGQSYGYTF. Written as DNA, the CDR3 is TGCGCCAGCAGCCTTCAGGGACAGTCATATGGCTACACCTTC. Based on the CDR3 plus reference TRBV5-1 and TRBJ1-2, the full variable domain is KAGVTQTPRYLIKTRGQQVTLSCSPISGHRSVSWYQQTPGQGLQFLFEYFSETQRNKGNFPGRFSGRQFSNSRSEMNVSTLELGDSALYLCASSLQGQSYGYTFGSGTRLTVV.

A remark on this clonotype: The junction differs from germline at one of its ends, possibly a read error. This rearrangement joins TRBV11-3 to TRBJ1-5; perhaps TRBD1 as D (5 bases). The CDR3 is 17 residues long. Germline V CDR1 and CDR2: SGHNT, YENEEA. CDR3 amino acids: CASSRGMTAPSNQPQNF. The DNA of the CDR3 is TGTGCCAGCAGCCGCGGAATGACAGCCCCTAGCAATCAGCCCCAGAATTTT.

This clonotype was counted only a few times. The rearrangement joins TRBV6-5 to TRBJ1-6, with a possible D match to TRBD1 (5 bases). Per the germline V gene, CDR1 is MNHEY and CDR2 is SVGAGI. The length of the CDR3 is 17 residues. V lost 0 bases, J lost 2 bases, and 11 bases lay in between. CDR3 sequence: CASSYSDTGTYNSPLHF. The CDR3 region has the DNA TGTGCCAGCAGTTACTCGGACACGGGGACCTATAATTCACCCCTCCACTTT.

The V and J genes are TRBV20-1 and TRBJ1-2, with TRBD1 as a possible D gene (5 bases). From germline, CDR1 is DFQATT and CDR2 SNEGSKA (reference sequence). This CDR3 is 14 amino acids long. V shed 5 bases and J shed 1 base, with 14 bases lying between them. CDR3 DNA: TGCAGTGCTGGACCCCAGACAGTTAACTATGGCTACACCTTC. This translates into CSAGPQTVNYGYTF.

This rearrangement joins TRBV13 to TRBJ1-2; D perhaps matches TRBD1 (6 bases). This CDR3 spans 16 amino acids. The germline V gene encodes CDR1 PRHDT and CDR2 FYEKMQ (reference sequence). With 5 bases removed from V and 4 bases from J, the gap between germline ends came to 20 bases. Here the CDR3 reads CASSRAGGGVGYGYTF. As DNA, the CDR3 is TGTGCCAGCAGCCGCGCGGGGGGGGGCGTAGGCTATGGCTACACCTTC.

A few counts support this clonotype. V usage is TRBV6-5 and J usage is TRBJ1-3; perhaps TRBD1 as D (6 bases). V was pared by 5 bases and J by 4 bases, with 15 bases between. Germline CDR1 MNHEY, CDR2 SVGAGI. The CDR3 spans 15 residues. The CDR3 reads CASSVTGTGGNTIYF. As DNA, the CDR3 is TGTGCCAGCAGTGTAACAGGGACGGGAGGAAACACCATATATTTT.

At least ten counts were recorded for this clonotype. The J gene is TRBJ2-5, the V gene TRBV6-5; a weak D match, TRBD1 (6 bases). Between the trimmed V and J ends, which lost 6 bases and 4 bases, there was a span of 9 bases. This CDR3 has 12 residues. Germline CDR1 MNHEY, CDR2 SVGAGI. The CDR3 here is CASSQTGETQYF. The DNA of the CDR3 is TGTGCCAGCAGCCAGACAGGAGAGACCCAGTACTTC.

This clonotype was detected a few times. The rearrangement links TRBV7-8 to TRBJ2-5; 9 bases map to TRBD1. CDR3 length: 16 amino acids. The junction had 8 bases not matched to a gene; V was cut back by 5 bases and J by 1 base. Germline-derived CDR1 and CDR2 are SGHVS and FQNEAQ. This CDR3 is CASSRHRGRSQETQYF. The CDR3 region has the DNA TGTGCCAGCAGCCGGCACAGGGGGCGAAGCCAAGAGACCCAGTACTTC.

The gene calls are TRBV28 and TRBJ1-1, with 11 positions matching TRBD1. The V and J ends lost 3 bases and 1 base, in that order; junction bases with no gene match: 1. In germline, CDR1 is MDHEN, CDR2 SYDVKM. The length of the CDR3 is 15 residues. In nucleotides, the CDR3 is TGTGCCAGCAGTTTTGGACAGGGGGCGAACACTGAAGCTTTCTTT. This codes for CASSFGQGANTEAFF.

This clonotype was counted between two and nine times. V is TRBV19 and J is TRBJ1-2; D is possibly TRBD1 (6 bases). The CDR3 contains 14 residues. Germline assignment: CDR1 LNHDA and CDR2 SQIVND (reference sequence). Between the trimmed V and J ends, which lost 7 bases and 0 bases, there was a span of 12 bases. For the CDR3, the DNA is TGTGCCAGTACTCCTCAGGGGACTAACTATGGCTACACCTTC. Translation: CASTPQGTNYGYTF.

This clonotype has more than one count but fewer than ten. This chain links TRBV29-1 with TRBJ2-5; the match to TRBD1 covers 7 bases. CDR3 length: 13 residues. The V segment lost 6 bases and the J segment 4 bases; nucleotides outside the gene matches: 8. CDR1 SQVTM and CDR2 ANQGSEA come from the germline V gene. The CDR3 reads CSVRQGPSETQYF. In nucleotides, the CDR3 is TGCAGCGTCAGACAGGGCCCTTCAGAGACCCAGTACTTC.

This rearrangement joins TRBV19 to TRBJ2-2; D is possibly TRBD2 (6 bases). The CDR3 extends over 15 amino acids. Germline CDR1 and CDR2: LNHDA and SQIVND (reference sequence). Trimming stripped 3 bases from V and 5 bases from J, with 13 bases between. CDR3 sequence reads: CASSILAGRTGELFF. CDR3 coding DNA: TGTGCCAGTAGTATCCTTGCGGGGCGGACCGGGGAGCTGTTTTTT.